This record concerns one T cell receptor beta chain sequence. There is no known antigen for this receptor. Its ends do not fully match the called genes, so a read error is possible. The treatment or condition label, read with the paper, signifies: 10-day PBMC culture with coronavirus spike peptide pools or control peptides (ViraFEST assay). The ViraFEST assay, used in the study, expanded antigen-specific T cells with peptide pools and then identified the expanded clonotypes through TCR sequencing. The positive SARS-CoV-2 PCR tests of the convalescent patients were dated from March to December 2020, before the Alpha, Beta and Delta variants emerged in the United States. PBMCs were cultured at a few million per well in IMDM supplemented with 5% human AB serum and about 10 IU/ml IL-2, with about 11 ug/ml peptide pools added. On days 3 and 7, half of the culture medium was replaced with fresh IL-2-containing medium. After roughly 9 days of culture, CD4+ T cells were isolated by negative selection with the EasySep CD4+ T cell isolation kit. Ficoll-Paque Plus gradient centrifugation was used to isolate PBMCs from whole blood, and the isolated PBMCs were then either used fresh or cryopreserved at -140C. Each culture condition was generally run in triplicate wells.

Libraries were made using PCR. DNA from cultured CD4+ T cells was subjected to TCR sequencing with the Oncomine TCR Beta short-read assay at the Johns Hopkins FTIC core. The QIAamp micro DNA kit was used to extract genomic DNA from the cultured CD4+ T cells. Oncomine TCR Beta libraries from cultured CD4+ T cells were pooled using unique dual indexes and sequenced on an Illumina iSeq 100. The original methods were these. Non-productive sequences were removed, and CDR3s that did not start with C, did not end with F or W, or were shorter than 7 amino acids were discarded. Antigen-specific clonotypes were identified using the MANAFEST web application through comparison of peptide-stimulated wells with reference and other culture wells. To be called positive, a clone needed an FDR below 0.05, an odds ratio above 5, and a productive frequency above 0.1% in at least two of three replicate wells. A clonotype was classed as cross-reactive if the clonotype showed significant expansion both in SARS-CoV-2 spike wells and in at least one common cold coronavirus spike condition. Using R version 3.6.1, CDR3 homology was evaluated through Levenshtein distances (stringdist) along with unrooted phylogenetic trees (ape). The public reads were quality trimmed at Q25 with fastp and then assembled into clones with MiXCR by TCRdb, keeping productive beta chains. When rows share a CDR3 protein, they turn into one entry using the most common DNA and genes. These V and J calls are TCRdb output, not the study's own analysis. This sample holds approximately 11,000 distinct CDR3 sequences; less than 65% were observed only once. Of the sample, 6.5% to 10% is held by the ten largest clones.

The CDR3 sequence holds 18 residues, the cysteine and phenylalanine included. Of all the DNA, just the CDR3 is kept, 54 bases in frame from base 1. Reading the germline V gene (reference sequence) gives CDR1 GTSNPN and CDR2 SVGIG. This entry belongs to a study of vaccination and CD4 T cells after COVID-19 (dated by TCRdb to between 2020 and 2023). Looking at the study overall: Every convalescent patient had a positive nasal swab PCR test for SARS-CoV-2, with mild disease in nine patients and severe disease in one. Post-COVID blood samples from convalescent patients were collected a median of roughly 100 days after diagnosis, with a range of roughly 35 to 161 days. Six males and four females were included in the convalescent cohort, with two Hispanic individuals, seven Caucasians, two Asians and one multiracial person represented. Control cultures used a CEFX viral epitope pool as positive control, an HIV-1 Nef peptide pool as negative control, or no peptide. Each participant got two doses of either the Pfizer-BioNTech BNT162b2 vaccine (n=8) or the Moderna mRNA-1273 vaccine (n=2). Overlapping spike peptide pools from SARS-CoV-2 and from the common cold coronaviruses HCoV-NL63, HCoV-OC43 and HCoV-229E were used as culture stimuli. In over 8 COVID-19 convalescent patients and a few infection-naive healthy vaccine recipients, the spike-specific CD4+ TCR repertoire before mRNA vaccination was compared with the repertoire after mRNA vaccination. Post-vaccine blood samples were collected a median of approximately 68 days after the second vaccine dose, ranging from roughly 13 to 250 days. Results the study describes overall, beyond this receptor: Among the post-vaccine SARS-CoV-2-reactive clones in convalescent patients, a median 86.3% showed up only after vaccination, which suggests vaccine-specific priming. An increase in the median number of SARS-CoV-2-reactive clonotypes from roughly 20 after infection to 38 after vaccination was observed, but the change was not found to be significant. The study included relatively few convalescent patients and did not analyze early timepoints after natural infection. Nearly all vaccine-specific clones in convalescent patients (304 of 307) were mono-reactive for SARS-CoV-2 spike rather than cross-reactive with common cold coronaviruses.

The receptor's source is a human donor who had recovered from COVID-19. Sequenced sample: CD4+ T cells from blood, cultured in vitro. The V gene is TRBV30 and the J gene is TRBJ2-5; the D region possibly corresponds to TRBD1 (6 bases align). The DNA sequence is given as TGTGCCTGGAATTACGTTGACAGGTTTGGTTTAGGGCAAGAGACCCAGTACTTT. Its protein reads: CAWNYVDRFGLGQETQYF.